Listed below are T cell receptor beta chains from one sample, sequenced in a study of T cells after yellow fever vaccination. TCRdb redid the calling of the 5' RACE reads with MiXCR, one entry per CDR3 protein. The sample carries a few hundred thousand distinct CDR3 sequences, about 4% recorded once. The sequencing here drew on PBMCs, taken 5 days after the yellow fever booster vaccination. These receptors came from a man between 18 and 35 years old who received the YFV17D yellow fever vaccine. CDR3s include the opening cysteine and the closing phenylalanine or tryptophan. D genes are given only for firm matches. The size field is filled for only some rows; it gives once, few, many or a size class.

clone_size d_call j_call v_call cdr3_aa cdr3_nt
many - TRBJ2-5 TRBV5-1 CASSLADTSSGETQYF TGCGCCAGCAGCTTGGCGGACACCTCCTCGGGGGAGACCCAGTACTTC
many - TRBJ2-7 TRBV5-1 CASSLGHASSYEQYF TGCGCCAGCAGCTTGGGGCATGCCAGCTCCTACGAGCAGTACTTC
few - TRBJ1-1 TRBV5-1 CASSLDQDRENTEAFF TGCGCCAGCAGCTTGGATCAGGACAGAGAAAACACTGAAGCTTTCTTT
- - TRBJ2-1 TRBV6-5 CASSPRLGSYNEQFF TGTGCCAGCAGTCCTCGACTAGGCTCCTACAATGAGCAGTTCTTC
many - TRBJ1-5 TRBV19 CASRSRDNGNQPQHF TGTGCCAGTAGGTCTCGGGACAATGGCAATCAGCCCCAGCATTTT
few - TRBJ2-6 TRBV7-3 CASSFGWGSSGANVLTF TGTGCCAGCAGCTTCGGGTGGGGAAGCTCTGGGGCCAACGTCCTGACTTTC
- - TRBJ2-1 TRBV7-3 CASSSGVYNEQFF TGTGCCAGCAGTTCAGGGGTCTACAATGAGCAGTTCTTC
many - TRBJ1-1 TRBV6-2/TRBV6-3 CASSYAGGGTEAFF TGTGCCAGCAGTTACGCGGGGGGCGGCACTGAAGCTTTCTTT
- - TRBJ1-1 TRBV6-2/TRBV6-3 CASSYGVLATNTEAFF TGTGCCAGCAGTTACGGGGTATTGGCTACGAACACTGAAGCTTTCTTT
- - TRBJ2-3 TRBV5-1 CASRGGAISTDTQYF TGCGCCAGCAGAGGAGGCGCCATTAGCACAGATACGCAGTATTTT
many - TRBJ2-5 TRBV27 CASSSQGTWETQYF TGTGCCAGCAGTTCCCAGGGGACGTGGGAGACCCAGTACTTC
- - TRBJ1-1 TRBV20-1 CSARRGSNTEAFF TGCAGTGCTAGGAGGGGATCGAACACTGAAGCTTTCTTT
- - TRBJ2-2 TRBV7-9 CASSSYAGTSRVFF TGTGCCAGCAGCTCCTATGCCGGGACCTCTAGGGTGTTTTTT
many TRBD1 TRBJ1-5 TRBV29-1 CSVGQGDQPQHF TGCAGCGTCGGACAGGGGGATCAGCCCCAGCATTTT
- - TRBJ2-3 TRBV27 CASRRTKSDTQYF TGTGCCAGCAGGAGGACAAAATCAGATACGCAGTATTTT
many TRBD2 TRBJ2-3 TRBV20-1 CSAPLRSSGGARDTQYF TGCAGTGCTCCACTTCGATCTAGCGGGGGGGCGAGAGATACGCAGTATTTT
- - TRBJ1-4 TRBV6-5 CASRPRVNEKLFF TGTGCCAGCAGACCCAGGGTGAATGAAAAACTGTTTTTT
- TRBD1 TRBJ2-1 TRBV18 CASTSGTVNEQFF TGTGCCAGCACTTCCGGGACAGTAAATGAGCAGTTCTTC
few - TRBJ2-5 TRBV5-4 CASSASVPTAPRETQYF TGTGCCAGCAGCGCGTCGGTGCCGACAGCTCCCCGGGAGACCCAGTACTTC
- TRBD2 TRBJ2-3 TRBV9 CASSGGGLAGTDTQYF TGTGCCAGCAGCGGGGGCGGACTAGCGGGGACAGATACGCAGTATTTT
- TRBD1 TRBJ2-7 TRBV5-1 CASSILGQGRYEQYF TGCGCCAGCAGCATCCTCGGACAGGGGCGCTACGAGCAGTACTTC
- TRBD2 TRBJ2-5 TRBV29-1 CSVQPGTSGGQTQYF TGCAGCGTTCAACCTGGGACTAGCGGGGGCCAGACCCAGTACTTC
few - TRBJ2-5 TRBV7-2 CASSTKGRDGKDTQYF TGTGCCAGCAGCACCAAGGGTCGCGACGGGAAAGACACCCAGTACTTC
few - TRBJ2-3 TRBV4-1 CASSQGGRSTDTQYF TGCGCCAGCAGCCAAGGGGGACGGAGCACAGATACGCAGTATTTT
- - TRBJ1-2 TRBV21-1 CASILYQPTDFHLGGYTF TGTGCCAGCATCCTATACCAGCCGACAGATTTCCATTTGGGGGGCTACACCTTC
many - TRBJ1-3 TRBV12-3/TRBV12-4 CASREGLWSSGNTIYF TGTGCCAGCAGAGAGGGGTTATGGTCATCTGGAAACACCATATATTTT
- TRBD2 TRBJ2-3 TRBV18 CASSPQAVGGIPDTQYF TGTGCCAGCTCACCACAAGCGGTCGGGGGGATCCCAGATACGCAGTATTTT
- - TRBJ1-5 TRBV24-1 CATSDSRYSNQPQHF TGTGCCACCAGTGATAGTCGATATAGCAATCAGCCCCAGCATTTT
many - TRBJ2-1 TRBV20-1 CSARTGPAEQFF TGCAGTGCGAGGACCGGGCCGGCTGAGCAGTTCTTC